Below, 5 T cell receptor beta chains from the same sample are listed, as sequenced in a study of brain T cells in children with intractable seizures. Time point specified: blood from clinic visit 5 months post-surgery; TSC patient then seizure free. Profiling relied on immunoSEQ multiplex PCR, and the TCRdb table lists in-frame clones only, not all of them. The sample includes 300,000 to 400,000 clones, approximately 93% of them seen just once. Source: peripheral blood, taken less than 6 months after surgery. The receptor source for this set is a boy younger than two with tuberous sclerosis and intractable seizures.

The gene calls are TRBV7-2 and TRBJ2-1; D possibly corresponds to TRBD2 (6 bases). Germline CDR1 SGHTA, CDR2 FQGNSA. Trimming pared 4 bases from V and 7 bases from J, leaving 14 bases between. The CDR3 is 14 amino acids. CDR3 DNA: TGTGCCAGCAGCTCTCAGACTAGAAAGAATGAGCAGTTCTTC. It is translated as CASSSQTRKNEQFF. Combining the CDR3 with reference TRBV7-2 and TRBJ2-1 gives the whole variable domain GAGVSQSPSNKVTEKGKDVELRCDPISGHTALYWYRQSLGQGLEFLIYFQGNSAPDKSGLPSDRFSAERTGGSVSTLTIQRTQQEDSAVYLCASSSQTRKNEQFFGPGTRLTVL.

The chain carries TRBV2 and TRBJ2-7; 9 bases align to TRBD1. CDR3 size: 14 residues. CDR1 is SNHLY, CDR2 FYNNEI, per germline. V was clipped by 6 bases and J by 0 bases; unmatched bases: 3. The DNA of the CDR3 is TGTGCCAGCAGGCAACAGGGGGCCTCCTACGAGCAGTACTTC. Protein product: CASRQQGASYEQYF.

The rearrangement links TRBV4-1 to TRBJ2-3, with D possibly being TRBD1 or TRBD2 (6 bases each). The germline V gene encodes CDR1 MGHRA and CDR2 YSYEKL. The CDR3 has 14 amino acids. V was cut by 3 bases and J by 5 bases, with 12 bases left in between. Here the CDR3 DNA reads TGCGCCAGCAGCCACTGGGGGGCTCTAGATACGCAGTATTTT. Protein product: CASSHWGALDTQYF.

The gene calls are TRBV7-8 and TRBJ2-5; either TRBD1 or TRBD2 may supply D (5 bases each). The CDR3 runs 15 residues. V was shortened by 5 bases and J by 0 bases, with 13 bases between the two germline ends. Germline V lookup: CDR1 SGHVS, CDR2 FQNEAQ. The CDR3: CASSLGTLYQETQYF. CDR3 in DNA: TGTGCCAGCAGCCTGGGGACCCTGTACCAAGAGACCCAGTACTTC.

The chain has TRBV28 and TRBJ2-5; the D gene is possibly TRBD2 (6 bases). The V end was cut by 1 base, the J end by 3 bases, with 18 bases between. Germline V gene lookup returns CDR1 MDHEN and CDR2 SYDVKM. The CDR3 is 17 residues long. The CDR3 bases are TGTGCCAGCAGTTTATCCGCGGAGGGGCTTCGCGAAGAGACCCAGTACTTC. Translated, it gives CASSLSAEGLREETQYF.